The 22 T cell receptor beta chains reported below all come from one sample, sequenced in a study of T cells in Graves' hyperthyroidism and ophthalmopathy. The source material, RNA transcripts, was used to amplify TCR beta CDR3 regions. During a first-round RT-PCR of the TCR CDR3, the HTBI primer set was used. From the multiplex PCR reads, TCRdb called clonotypes with MiXCR, one entry per CDR3 protein. The sample holds 350,000 to 450,000 distinct CDR3 sequences, 11% to 15% seen once. Sequencing input: blood. The receptors originated from an older woman with Graves' hyperthyroidism.

This clonotype was seen only once. Just one base apart from a much larger clone, this may be a read error. The V gene is TRBV30, the J gene TRBJ2-1; either TRBD1 or TRBD2 may supply D (5 bases each). CDR1 and CDR2 from the germline V gene are GTSNPN and SVGIG (reference sequence). The CDR3 totals 14 residues. V gave up 5 bases and J gave up 8 bases, with 19 bases separating them. The CDR3 protein is CAWGMGLALHEQFF. CDR3 nucleotide sequence: TGTGCCTGGGGTATGGGGCTAGCTCTGCATGAGCAGTTCTTC.

This clonotype was seen a few times. This chain joins TRBV5-5 and TRBJ2-2; tentatively, D is TRBD1 (5 bases). Germline CDR1 reads SGHKS; CDR2 reads YYEKEE (reference sequence). Trimming stripped 0 bases from V and 0 bases from J, with 9 bases between. CDR3 length: 16 amino acids. As DNA, the CDR3 is TGTGCCAGCAGCTTGGGGGGCGCCACGAACACCGGGGAGCTGTTTTTT. Protein sequence: CASSLGGATNTGELFF.

This clonotype came up many times. This chain joins TRBV28 and TRBJ2-2; 10 nucleotides align to TRBD2. The CDR3 consists of 17 residues. The ends lost 3 bases at V and 3 bases at J; junction bases unmatched: 7. From germline, CDR1 is MDHEN and CDR2 SYDVKM. The CDR3 nucleotides read TGTGCCAGCAGTTTTCCTAGCGGGGGCGGAGACACCGGGGAGCTGTTTTTT. The encoded protein is CASSFPSGGGDTGELFF.

As concerns this clonotype: Given a much more abundant clone one base away, this may be a read error. This likely comes from a read error, as the CDR3 has no conserved phenylalanine or tryptophan at its end. This chain uses TRBV28 with TRBJ2-3; D call uncertain. Germline values: CDR1 MDHEN, CDR2 SYDVKM. V was shortened by 7 bases and J by 4 bases, with 15 bases between the two germline ends. The CDR3 is 14 residues long. The CDR3 loop is CASNLGVSPDTQYL. The DNA for the CDR3 is TGTGCCAGCAACTTGGGTGTTAGCCCAGATACGCAGTATCTT.

The CDR3 DNA is TGTGCCAGCAGTCCAGGAGGGGGATTGACTGAAGCTTTCTTT. It yields the protein CASSPGGGLTEAFF. The chain combines TRBV28 with TRBJ1-1; a possible D gene is TRBD1 (6 bases). V was shortened by 5 bases and J by 5 bases, with 15 bases between the two germline ends. In germline, CDR1 is MDHEN, CDR2 SYDVKM. The CDR3 contains 14 residues.

This clonotype has ten or more counts. The CDR3 loop reads CAWSFKYEQYF. The CDR3 DNA reads TGTGCCTGGAGTTTTAAGTACGAGCAGTACTTC. The chain employs TRBV30 and TRBJ2-7; D gene unclear. V was shortened by 2 bases and J by 4 bases, with 6 bases between the two germline ends. The CDR3 length is 11 residues. Germline assignment: CDR1 GTSNPN and CDR2 SVGIG (reference sequence).

This clonotype came up many times. The chain is built from TRBV18 and TRBJ1-1; weak D call: TRBD1 (5 bases). V lost 3 bases and J lost 2, with 13 bases in between. The CDR3 is 15 amino acids. Germline lookup yields CDR1 KGHSH and CDR2 LQKENI. The CDR3 protein is CASSPLVGLNTEAFF. The CDR3 DNA is TGTGCCAGCTCACCCTTGGTGGGACTTAACACTGAAGCTTTCTTT.

The J gene is TRBJ2-7, the V gene TRBV5-4, with 8 positions matching TRBD2. Trimming took 3 bases from V and 5 from J; bases not matched to a gene: 10. Germline V lookup: CDR1 SGHNT, CDR2 YYREEE (reference sequence). CDR3 size: 15 residues. The CDR3 DNA reads TGTGCCAGCAGCTCGGGATTAGCGGGAACTAACGAGCAGTACTTC. Protein: CASSSGLAGTNEQYF.

This chain joins TRBV29-1 and TRBJ2-1; 10 nucleotides line up with TRBD2. This CDR3 contains 14 residues. V lost 8 bases to trimming and J lost 7 bases; unmatched junction nucleotides: 11. The germline CDR1 and CDR2 sequences are SQVTM and ANQGSEA. CDR3 bases: TGCAGCTTGGCGGCTAGCGGGAGACCAAATGAGCAGTTCTTC. Its translation: CSLAASGRPNEQFF.

The V and J genes are TRBV4-1 and TRBJ2-3, with 7 bases aligning to TRBD2. CDR1 is MGHRA, CDR2 YSYEKL, per germline. The V gene end was trimmed by 4 bases and the J gene end by 2 bases; junction bases not matched to a gene: 9. The CDR3 has 16 residues. The CDR3 coding sequence is TGCGCCAGCAGCCTCGTGGAGGGAGGGTTCACAGATACGCAGTATTTT. It codes for CASSLVEGGFTDTQYF.

In this sample, this clonotype turned up many times. The chain is built from TRBV5-1 and TRBJ2-6, with D uncertain. Trimming left V 3 bases short and J 0 bases short, with 4 bases between. The V gene's germline CDR1 is SGHRS and CDR2 YFSETQ. The CDR3 contains 14 residues. CDR3: CASSSNSGANVLTF. The CDR3 DNA reads as TGCGCCAGCAGCTCCAACTCTGGGGCCAACGTCCTGACTTTC.

The V call is TRBV24-1, the J call TRBJ1-5; 8 bases are a match to TRBD1. V was pared by 4 bases and J by 4 bases, with 8 bases of the junction left unmatched. There are 16 residues in the CDR3. Germline CDR1 and CDR2: KGHDR and SFDVKD. CDR3 sequence reads: CATSEPGQGPNQPQHF. The CDR3 nucleotides are TGTGCCACCAGTGAGCCAGGACAGGGACCAAATCAGCCCCAGCATTTT.

This clonotype appeared a few times. This sequence joins TRBV14 and TRBJ2-7; D is unclear. The CDR3 length is 13 residues. Looked up from germline, CDR1 is SGHDN and CDR2 is FVKESK. Trimming shortened V by 5 bases and J by 5 bases, and 13 bases separated the two germline ends. The CDR3 DNA sequence: TGTGCCAGCAGCTTAAATGGGCCAAACGAGCAGTACTTC. It specifies CASSLNGPNEQYF.

This clonotype has a handful of counts. The rearrangement joins TRBV12-3 or TRBV12-4 to TRBJ2-3, with D possibly being TRBD2 (5 bases). Trimming cost V 7 bases and J 2 bases, with 13 bases left between them. This CDR3 comprises 14 residues. This chain's CDR3 is CASIERSLTDTQYF. The CDR3 coding sequence is TGTGCCAGCATTGAGCGGAGCCTCACAGATACGCAGTATTTT.

With regard to this clonotype: This sequence may be a read error, since a much larger clone differs from it by one base. The chain combines TRBV7-9 with TRBJ2-1; a possible D gene is TRBD2 (5 bases). Germline CDR1 is SEHNR and CDR2 is FQNEAQ (reference sequence). The CDR3 loop spans 15 amino acids. With 5 bases removed from V and 6 bases from J, the gap between germline ends came to 17 bases. As DNA, the CDR3 is TGTGCCAGCAGCCTTCTGGAGCGGCGATCCAATGAGCAGTTCTTC. It specifies CASSLLERRSNEQFF.

This clonotype was counted many times. V gene TRBV19 combines with J gene TRBJ2-1; D may correspond to TRBD1 or TRBD2 (5 bases each). There are 15 residues in the CDR3. In germline, CDR1 is LNHDA, CDR2 SQIVND (reference sequence). The V end was cut by 6 bases, the J end by 8 bases, with 20 bases between. This CDR3 is CASRGPGTASYEQFF. DNA for the CDR3: TGTGCCAGTAGGGGACCCGGGACGGCCTCGTATGAGCAGTTCTTC.

This clonotype has a count of ten or more. The chain recombines TRBV20-1 with TRBJ2-1; D is uncertain. This CDR3 region has 14 residues. V lost 7 bases and J 0 bases, leaving 13 bases between the germline ends. Germline V gene sequence: CDR1 DFQATT, CDR2 SNEGSKA (reference sequence). The DNA of the CDR3 is TGCAGTGGTTCTAGATGGAGCTCCTACAATGAGCAGTTCTTC. This encodes CSGSRWSSYNEQFF.

This clonotype has a count of ten or more. This chain connects TRBV28 to TRBJ1-5, with D possibly being TRBD1 (6 bases). CDR1 is MDHEN and CDR2 is SYDVKM in the germline V gene. The CDR3 is 16 amino acids. V lost 8 bases and J lost 6, with 23 bases in between. The CDR3 DNA follows: TGTGCCAGCGGCCCTCCCGGGACACCTAAGGGTCAGCCCCAGCATTTT. This translates into CASGPPGTPKGQPQHF.

This clonotype was seen repeatedly, ten times or more. V gene TRBV28 combines with J gene TRBJ1-6; 8 bases line up with TRBD1. This CDR3 contains 15 residues. After removal of 5 bases from V and 14 bases from J, the junction contained 14 bases not matched to a gene. Germline V lookup: CDR1 MDHEN, CDR2 SYDVKM. CDR3 region: CASSQQGQVFSSLHF. In DNA, the CDR3 is TGTGCCAGCAGTCAACAGGGACAGGTGTTTTCGTCCCTCCACTTT.

This clonotype came up many times. The chain employs TRBV10-3 and TRBJ2-7, with 9 bases fitting TRBD1. Germline values: CDR1 ENHRY, CDR2 SYGVKD. J gave up 2 bases and V 6 bases, and 14 bases lay outside the gene matches. The CDR3 has 17 residues. The CDR3 DNA is TGTGCCATCAGGCATCACTCCGGGACAGGGACTACCTACGAGCAGTACTTC. Protein product: CAIRHHSGTGTTYEQYF.

This clonotype was observed at least ten times. The rearrangement joins TRBV12-3 or TRBV12-4 to TRBJ2-2, with D maybe TRBD2 (6 bases). This CDR3 spans 14 amino acids. V gave up 11 bases and J gave up 4 bases, with 17 bases separating them. The CDR3 sequence is CASQGRDGTGELFF. In DNA form, the CDR3 reads TGTGCCTCTCAAGGGCGGGATGGCACCGGGGAGCTGTTTTTT.

Ten or more counts support this clonotype. The genes are TRBV28 and TRBJ2-5; 8 bases line up with TRBD2. Germline V gene lookup returns CDR1 MDHEN and CDR2 SYDVKM. This CDR3 is 16 amino acids long. Germline trimming cut 6 bases from V and 1 base from J; bases unmatched to any gene: 10. The DNA of the CDR3 is TGTGCCAGCAGCCCCTGGGCTAGCGGGTCCCAAGAGACCCAGTACTTC. It yields the protein CASSPWASGSQETQYF. Full variable domain (remainder filled in from reference TRBV28 and TRBJ2-5): DVKVTQSSRYLVKRTGEKVFLECVQDMDHENMFWYRQDPGLGLRLIYFSYDVKMKEKGDIPEGYSVSREKKERFSLILESASTNQTSMYLCASSPWASGSQETQYFGPGTRLLVL.